The next 23 T cell receptor beta chains were all read from a single sample in a study of OX40 agonist ivuxolimab in advanced cancers. Data came from immunoSEQ multiplex PCR; TCRdb stores just in-frame clones and leaves some out. There are 50,000 to 55,000 clones in the sample; about nine tenths occur only once, and under 2% lies in the top ten. The sample consisted of CD4+ or CD8+ T cells sorted from blood, taken in a trial of the OX40 agonist ivuxolimab. Receptor source: an adult with an advanced solid tumor such as melanoma, head and neck, liver or kidney cancer.

This rearrangement joins TRBV7-9 to TRBJ2-7; perhaps TRBD2 as D (5 bases). CDR3 length: 14 residues. Deletions cut 5 bases from V and 5 bases from J, with 16 bases between. Germline values: CDR1 SEHNR, CDR2 FQNEAQ (reference sequence). Written as DNA, the CDR3 is TGTGCCAGCAGCCGCGGGTCTTCTAAGCACGAGCAGTACTTC. Its protein is CASSRGSSKHEQYF.

About this clone itself: Other DNA sequences in the same sample also yield this CDR3. The chain is built from TRBV7-6 and TRBJ2-5, with TRBD1 identical over 7 bases. Germline loops: CDR1 SGHVS, CDR2 FNYEAQ. With 1 base clipped from V and 5 bases from J, the junction kept 13 bases outside the gene matches. The CDR3 extends over 17 amino acids. The CDR3 is CASSLGLPSGGQETQYF. In DNA, the CDR3 is TGTGCCAGCAGCTTAGGGCTCCCATCAGGGGGTCAGGAGACCCAGTACTTC.

The chain is built from TRBV28 and TRBJ1-2; D remains ambiguous. Trimming pared 3 bases from V and 7 bases from J, leaving 18 bases between. CDR3 size: 15 residues. In germline, CDR1 is MDHEN, CDR2 SYDVKM. CDR3 in amino acids: CASSFERRGLSGYTF. DNA for the CDR3: TGTGCCAGCAGTTTCGAAAGGCGGGGTTTAAGTGGCTACACCTTC.

About this clone: Other DNA variants within this sample encode the same CDR3. J is TRBJ1-5 and V is TRBV7-2; 7 bases line up with TRBD1. The CDR3 length is 14 residues. Germline CDR1 and CDR2: SGHTA and FQGNSA. V was pared by 5 bases and J by 2 bases, with 3 bases of the junction left unmatched. In DNA form, the CDR3 reads TGTGCCAGCAGCCTCGACAGGGGCAATCAGCCCCAGCATTTT. This gives the protein CASSLDRGNQPQHF. Drawing the rest from reference TRBV7-2 and TRBJ1-5, the complete variable domain is GAGVSQSPSNKVTEKGKDVELRCDPISGHTALYWYRQSLGQGLEFLIYFQGNSAPDKSGLPSDRFSAERTGGSVSTLTIQRTQQEDSAVYLCASSLDRGNQPQHFGDGTRLSIL.

The CDR3 coding sequence is TGTGCCAGCAGCCTCGTCCTCAACACTGAAGCTTTCTTT. Its protein product is CASSLVLNTEAFF. The chain links TRBV28 to TRBJ1-1, with D uncertain. Per germline, CDR1 MDHEN and CDR2 SYDVKM. V was shortened by 6 bases and J by 2 bases, with 10 bases between the two germline ends. This CDR3 spans 13 amino acids.

The J gene is TRBJ1-1, the V gene TRBV6-1; 7 nucleotides agree with TRBD1. The CDR3 has 14 residues. CDR1 and CDR2 from the germline V gene are MNHNS and SASEGT. Trimming removed 5 bases from V and 3 bases from J; junction bases left unmatched: 6. In DNA form, the CDR3 reads TGTGCCAGCAGTCAGACAGGGCCGGACACTGAAGCTTTCTTT. It is translated as CASSQTGPDTEAFF.

The DNA for the CDR3 is TGTGCCAGCAGCCGCGGTCTCAGAAACACTGAAGCTTTCTTT. Encoded protein: CASSRGLRNTEAFF. The V and J genes are TRBV7-2 and TRBJ1-1; D uncertain. Trimming shortened V by 5 bases and J by 2 bases, and 12 bases separated the two germline ends. CDR1 and CDR2 (germline): SGHTA, FQGNSA. This CDR3 contains 14 residues. Full variable domain (remainder filled in from reference TRBV7-2 and TRBJ1-1): GAGVSQSPSNKVTEKGKDVELRCDPISGHTALYWYRQSLGQGLEFLIYFQGNSAPDKSGLPSDRFSAERTGGSVSTLTIQRTQQEDSAVYLCASSRGLRNTEAFFGQGTRLTVV.

The genes are TRBV28 and TRBJ1-1; D gene ambiguous. Germline CDR1 MDHEN, CDR2 SYDVKM. Trimming removed 3 bases from V and 2 bases from J, with 10 bases in between. The CDR3 contains 14 residues. DNA of the CDR3: TGTGCCAGCAGTTTGTCCACCGGTAACACTGAAGCTTTCTTT. As protein: CASSLSTGNTEAFF. The variable domain in full, completed from reference TRBV28 and TRBJ1-1, reads DVKVTQSSRYLVKRTGEKVFLECVQDMDHENMFWYRQDPGLGLRLIYFSYDVKMKEKGDIPEGYSVSREKKERFSLILESASTNQTSMYLCASSLSTGNTEAFFGQGTRLTVV.

There are a few counts of this clone. V usage is TRBV5-4 and J usage is TRBJ1-1; weak D call: TRBD1 (5 bases). The CDR3 totals 12 residues. Germline V gene lookup returns CDR1 SGHNT and CDR2 YYREEE (reference sequence). Trimming stripped 5 bases from V and 10 bases from J, with 15 bases between. CDR3 loop: CASRRVGDAAFF. The DNA of the CDR3 is TGTGCCAGCAGGCGGGTGGGGGACGCAGCTTTCTTT.

The gene calls are TRBV7-8 and TRBJ1-2, with D unresolved. This CDR3 contains 14 residues. Germline values: CDR1 SGHVS, CDR2 FQNEAQ. V lost 2 bases and J lost 0, with 7 bases in between. CDR3: CASSLTEANYGYTF. CDR3 nucleotides: TGTGCCAGCAGCTTAACAGAAGCTAACTATGGCTACACCTTC.

The chain couples TRBV7-6 to TRBJ2-5, with D perhaps matching TRBD2 (6 bases). Germline values: CDR1 SGHVS, CDR2 FNYEAQ. The CDR3 runs 13 residues. Trimming took 5 bases from V and 5 from J, leaving 12 bases between them. The CDR3 coding sequence is TGTGCCAGCAGCCCGATTGCGGGGGAGACCCAGTACTTC. Encoded protein: CASSPIAGETQYF.

Only one count was recorded for this clone. J is TRBJ2-5 and V is TRBV7-2; 9 bases agree with TRBD2. After removal of 4 bases from V and 2 bases from J, the junction contained 5 bases not matched to a gene. CDR1 and CDR2 from the germline V gene are SGHTA and FQGNSA. CDR3 length: 15 amino acids. The CDR3: CASSWVAGGQETQYF. CDR3 nucleotides: TGTGCCAGCAGCTGGGTTGCGGGAGGGCAAGAGACCCAGTACTTC.

This sequence joins TRBV6-6 and TRBJ1-1; D is perhaps TRBD1 (5 bases). Germline CDR1 reads MNHNY; CDR2 reads SVGAGI (reference sequence). This CDR3 is 13 amino acids long. V gave up 6 bases and J gave up 3 bases, with 11 bases separating them. Written as DNA, the CDR3 is TGTGCCAGCAGACTGGGGGGTGACACTGAAGCTTTCTTT. It codes for CASRLGGDTEAFF.

The chain recombines TRBV5-1 with TRBJ1-2, with D maybe TRBD1 (5 bases). This CDR3 contains 16 residues. In germline, CDR1 is SGHRS, CDR2 YFSETQ. The V end lost 1 base, the J end lost 2 bases, and 15 bases lay between the germline ends. CDR3 sequence: CASSLNFRDGNYGYTF. CDR3 coding DNA: TGCGCCAGCAGCTTGAACTTCCGGGACGGGAACTATGGCTACACCTTC.

V is TRBV5-6 and J is TRBJ1-6; 8 bases fit TRBD1. The CDR3 consists of 17 residues. V lost 0 bases and J lost 3; bases outside the gene matches: 5. Germline CDR1 reads SGHDT; CDR2 reads YYEEEE. The CDR3 reads CASSLGQGIFYNSPLHF. As DNA, the CDR3 is TGTGCCAGCAGCTTGGGACAGGGGATATTCTATAATTCACCCCTCCACTTT.

DNA for the CDR3: TGTGCCAGCAGCCTATTAGGACTAGCCTATACTCAAGAGACCCAGTACTTC. This translates into CASSLLGLAYTQETQYF. The chain links TRBV5-4 to TRBJ2-5, with 8 bases fitting TRBD2. Germline CDR1 is SGHNT and CDR2 is YYREEE (reference sequence). This CDR3 region has 17 residues. Trimming took 4 bases from V and 2 from J; bases not matched to a gene: 13.

This sequence joins TRBV29-1 and TRBJ1-1; 7 nucleotides align to TRBD1. This CDR3 is built from 13 residues. J lost 7 bases, V lost 6 bases, and 11 bases had no gene match. CDR1 and CDR2 from the germline V gene are SQVTM and ANQGSEA. The CDR3 loop reads CSVAGTQGVEAFF. The CDR3 bases are TGCAGCGTAGCCGGGACTCAGGGGGTTGAAGCTTTCTTT.

The rearrangement uses TRBV2 and TRBJ1-1, with 7 bases aligning to TRBD1. The V gene's germline CDR1 is SNHLY and CDR2 FYNNEI. The CDR3 runs to 13 residues. The V segment lost 2 bases and the J segment 7 bases; nucleotides outside the gene matches: 4. DNA for the CDR3: TGTGCCAGCAGTGAACGAGGGGGCTATGAAGCTTTCTTT. This sequence encodes CASSERGGYEAFF.

The chain uses TRBV30 and TRBJ1-1, with 7 bases that match TRBD1. The V and J ends lost 7 bases and 6 bases, in that order; junction bases with no gene match: 14. This CDR3 has 14 residues. Germline V lookup: CDR1 GTSNPN, CDR2 SVGIG (reference sequence). The CDR3 bases are TGTGCCTCCGACGGATATCTAGGGGGCCCTGAAGCTTTCTTT. Its translation: CASDGYLGGPEAFF.

The table lists this clone with a few counts. The chain recombines TRBV28 with TRBJ1-4; D gene uncertain. The CDR3 covers 12 residues. Germline values: CDR1 MDHEN, CDR2 SYDVKM. V shed 2 bases and J shed 7 bases, with 5 bases lying between them. This CDR3 reads CASSLNVEKLFF. The CDR3 DNA follows: TGTGCCAGCAGTTTAAATGTTGAAAAACTGTTTTTT.

J is TRBJ2-3 and V is TRBV7-6, with D uncertain. The ends were cut back, 4 bases at V and 4 bases at J, with 15 bases in the middle. The germline CDR1 and CDR2 sequences are SGHVS and FNYEAQ. CDR3 length equals 15 residues. CDR3 region: CASSSGIRGADTQYF. CDR3 coding DNA: TGTGCCAGCAGCTCTGGGATCCGCGGCGCAGATACGCAGTATTTT. The whole variable domain, filled in from reference TRBV7-6 and TRBJ2-3, reads GAGVSQSPRYKVTKRGQDVALRCDPISGHVSLYWYRQALGQGPEFLTYFNYEAQQDKSGLPNDRFSAERPEGSISTLTIQRTEQRDSAMYRCASSSGIRGADTQYFGPGTRLTVL.

The CDR3 coding sequence is TGTGCCAGCAGCTTAGTAGGGGGTCTCCTCAGCAATCAGCCCCAGCATTTT. It specifies CASSLVGGLLSNQPQHF. The chain is built from TRBV7-2 and TRBJ1-5, with a possible D match to TRBD1 (6 bases). The V and J ends lost 1 base and 1 base respectively, with 14 bases between them. This CDR3 is built from 17 residues. Germline lookup yields CDR1 SGHTA and CDR2 FQGNSA.

V is TRBV19 and J is TRBJ2-2; 12 nucleotides match TRBD2. Germline assignment: CDR1 LNHDA and CDR2 SQIVND (reference sequence). There are 14 residues in the CDR3. V lost 3 bases, J lost 7 bases, and 0 bases stayed unmatched. Written as DNA, the CDR3 is TGTGCCAGTAGTATGGGACTAGCGGGCGGGGAGCTGTTTTTT. Amino acids: CASSMGLAGGELFF. Full variable domain (outside the CDR3, taken from reference TRBV19 and TRBJ2-2): DGGITQSPKYLFRKEGQNVTLSCEQNLNHDAMYWYRQDPGQGLRLIYYSQIVNDFQKGDIAEGYSVSREKKESFPLTVTSAQKNPTAFYLCASSMGLAGGELFFGEGSRLTVL.